A single sample gave rise to the 12 T cell receptor beta chains below, sequenced in a study of T cell responses to AZD1222 COVID-19 vaccine. The data were produced by immunoSEQ multiplex PCR, yet TCRdb's version contains in-frame clones alone and is incomplete. This table has around 120,000 clones, around 86% appearing once. The specimen comprised peripheral blood, sampled on day 0 of AZD1222 vaccination. Receptors originate from an adult in good health.

This clone has only a few counts. V is TRBV29-1 and J is TRBJ2-2, with 14 bases lining up with TRBD2. The J segment lost 1 base and the V segment lost 4 bases, leaving 5 bases of the junction unmatched. CDR3 length: 17 residues. Germline-derived CDR1 and CDR2 are SQVTM and ANQGSEA. Here the CDR3 reads CSVGPGLAGGNTGELFF. In DNA, the CDR3 is TGCAGCGTTGGGCCCGGACTAGCGGGAGGGAACACCGGGGAGCTGTTTTTT.

This chain links TRBV29-1 with TRBJ2-7; 7 positions agree with TRBD2. The V gene's germline CDR1 is SQVTM and CDR2 ANQGSEA. CDR3 length: 13 residues. J was trimmed by 0 bases and V by 7 bases; bases with no gene match: 6. In DNA form, the CDR3 reads TGCAGCGCACGCGGGGGACTCTCCTACGAGCAGTACTTC. It codes for CSARGGLSYEQYF.

The chain employs TRBV30 and TRBJ2-2; D ambiguous. Germline V gene sequence: CDR1 GTSNPN, CDR2 SVGIG (reference sequence). The CDR3 is made up of 14 amino acids. Between the trimmed V and J ends, which lost 0 bases and 6 bases, there was a span of 11 bases. CDR3 in DNA: TGTGCCTGGAGTGTATCTCGGTACTCCGGGGAGCTGTTTTTT. Translating it yields CAWSVSRYSGELFF.

This CDR3 is CASSPQPVVGTGELFF. CDR3 DNA: TGTGCCAGCAGCCCCCAGCCGGTCGTTGGCACCGGGGAGCTGTTTTTT. V usage is TRBV7-3 and J usage is TRBJ2-2; no firm D call. Between the trimmed V and J ends, which lost 5 bases and 4 bases, there was a span of 17 bases. CDR1 and CDR2 (germline): SGHTA, FQGTGA. This CDR3 spans 16 amino acids. Full variable domain (outside the CDR3, taken from reference TRBV7-3 and TRBJ2-2): GAGVSQTPSNKVTEKGKYVELRCDPISGHTALYWYRQSLGQGPEFLIYFQGTGAADDSGLPNDRFFAVRPEGSVSTLKIQRTERGDSAVYLCASSPQPVVGTGELFFGEGSRLTVL.

The CDR3 spells CASSIQGSNQPQHF. As DNA, the CDR3 is TGTGCCAGTAGTATCCAGGGTAGCAATCAGCCCCAGCATTTT. V is TRBV19 and J is TRBJ1-5; a weak D match, TRBD1 (5 bases). Deletions cut 3 bases from V and 0 bases from J, with 6 bases between. Germline values: CDR1 LNHDA, CDR2 SQIVND (reference sequence). There are 14 residues in the CDR3.

This clone was picked up a small number of times. The V call is TRBV5-1, the J call TRBJ2-7; TRBD1 matches at 9 bases. The CDR3 runs to 16 residues. Germline values: CDR1 SGHRS, CDR2 YFSETQ. Unmatched junction bases numbered 8, after V lost 4 bases and J lost 0 bases. In DNA, the CDR3 is TGCGCCAGCAGCGGAGGGACAGGGACGGGCTCCTACGAGCAGTACTTC. This encodes CASSGGTGTGSYEQYF.

As DNA, the CDR3 is TGTGCCAGCAGCGTAGGGGGGGCGAATGAGCAGTTCTTC. It yields the protein CASSVGGANEQFF. The chain joins TRBV9 to TRBJ2-1; D possibly matches TRBD1 or TRBD2 (6 bases each). The CDR3 covers 13 residues. V was clipped by 0 bases and J by 7 bases, with 8 bases between them. Per the germline V gene, CDR1 is SGDLS and CDR2 is YYNGEE.

Note on this clone: Within the sample, other DNA sequences also encode this same CDR3. J is TRBJ2-7 and V is TRBV9; 7 positions agree with TRBD1. In germline, CDR1 is SGDLS, CDR2 YYNGEE. Losses at the gene ends were 2 bases for V and 3 bases for J; bases not matched to a gene: 2. The CDR3 consists of 13 residues. The CDR3 region is CASSVGDSYEQYF. Here the CDR3 DNA reads TGTGCCAGCAGCGTCGGGGACAGCTACGAGCAGTACTTC.

The chain has TRBV6-4 and TRBJ1-2, with 8 bases identical to TRBD1. Germline V gives CDR1 MRHNA, CDR2 SNTAGT. J gave up 3 bases and V 5 bases, and 8 bases lay outside the gene matches. This CDR3 has 15 residues. The CDR3 spells CASSYQGARDYGYTF. CDR3 coding DNA: TGTGCCAGCAGTTACCAGGGGGCGAGGGACTATGGCTACACCTTC.

This clone occurred a few times. The rearrangement uses TRBV7-3 and TRBJ2-1; D unresolved. Germline CDR1 is SGHTA and CDR2 is FQGTGA. The V end was cut by 5 bases, the J end by 7 bases, with 18 bases between. The CDR3 is 15 residues long. The chain's CDR3 is CASSLDSPFGNEQFF. CDR3 coding DNA: TGTGCCAGCAGCCTAGACTCCCCCTTCGGTAATGAGCAGTTCTTC.

This sequence joins TRBV2 and TRBJ2-5; the D gene is possibly TRBD1 (6 bases). V shed 8 bases and J shed 1 base, with 14 bases lying between them. Germline CDR1 is SNHLY and CDR2 is FYNNEI. The CDR3 covers 14 residues. CDR3 in DNA: TGTGCCAGCGCGGAACGGACAGCCCAAGAGACCCAGTACTTC. Translated: CASAERTAQETQYF.

The rearrangement uses TRBV27 and TRBJ2-2, with TRBD2 matching 10 bases. V gave up 4 bases and J gave up 2 bases; unmatched junction bases: 4. This CDR3 region has 16 residues. Germline CDR1 MNHEY, CDR2 SMNVEV (reference sequence). This CDR3 is CASSSWTSGNTGELFF. DNA of the CDR3: TGTGCCAGCAGTTCCTGGACTAGCGGAAACACCGGGGAGCTGTTTTTT.